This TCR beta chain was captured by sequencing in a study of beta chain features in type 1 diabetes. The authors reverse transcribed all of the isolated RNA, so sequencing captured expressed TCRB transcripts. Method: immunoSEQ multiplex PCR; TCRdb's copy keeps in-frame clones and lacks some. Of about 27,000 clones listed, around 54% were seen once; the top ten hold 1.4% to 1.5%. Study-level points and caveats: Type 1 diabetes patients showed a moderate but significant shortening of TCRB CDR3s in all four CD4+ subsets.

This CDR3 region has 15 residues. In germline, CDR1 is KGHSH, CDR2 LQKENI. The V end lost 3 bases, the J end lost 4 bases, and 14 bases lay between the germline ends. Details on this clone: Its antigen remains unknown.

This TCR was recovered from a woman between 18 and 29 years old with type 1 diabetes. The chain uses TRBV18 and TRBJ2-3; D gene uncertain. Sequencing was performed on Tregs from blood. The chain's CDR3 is CASSPPRLVADTQYF. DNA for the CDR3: TGTGCCAGCTCACCCCCCCGCCTGGTAGCAGATACGCAGTATTTT.